The rows below give T cell receptor beta chains drawn from one sample of a study of shared clonotypes between healthy human individuals. Profiling relied on immunoSEQ multiplex PCR, and the TCRdb table lists in-frame clones only, not all of them. The data hold roughly 1,500,000 clones, with approximately 98.5% observed a single time. The sequencing sample was made of naive CD4+ T cells sorted from blood. The origin of the receptors is a man aged 25-45 years in good health. The CDR3 runs from the conserved cysteine through the conserved F or W. The D gene is left open where the match is weak. Part of the rows lack a size; the others show once, few, many or a class for expanded clones.

d_gene | j_gene | abundance | v_gene | len | CDR3aa | CDR3nt
TRBD2 | TRBJ2-7 | NA | TRBV7-9 | 15 | CASSLEASGSHEQYF | TGTGCCAGCAGCTTAGAGGCTAGCGGGAGCCACGAGCAGTACTTC
NA | TRBJ1-1 | NA | TRBV5-1 | 16 | CASSLGPRTGTTEAFF | TGCGCCAGCAGCTTAGGACCTCGTACAGGGACCACTGAAGCTTTCTTT
NA | TRBJ2-1 | NA | TRBV28 | 15 | CASSFWAGPYNEQFF | TGTGCCAGCAGTTTTTGGGCAGGGCCCTACAATGAGCAGTTCTTC
TRBD2 | TRBJ2-2 | NA | TRBV6-1 | 15 | CATDALAGVTGELFF | TGTGCCACCGACGCGCTAGCGGGGGTCACCGGGGAGCTGTTTTTT
NA | TRBJ2-7 | NA | TRBV29-1 | 11 | CSIGISYEQYF | TGCAGCATCGGGATTTCCTACGAGCAGTACTTC
TRBD2 | TRBJ2-1 | NA | TRBV19 | 15 | CASSTGTSRSNEQFF | TGTGCCAGTAGTACCGGGACTAGTAGATCCAATGAGCAGTTCTTC
NA | TRBJ1-5 | NA | TRBV18 | 14 | CASTSGPGNQPQHF | TGTGCCAGCACCTCAGGCCCCGGCAATCAGCCCCAGCATTTT
NA | TRBJ2-3 | NA | TRBV10-3 | 14 | CAISARTSTDTQYF | TGTGCCATCAGTGCCCGGACTTCCACAGATACGCAGTATTTT
TRBD1 | TRBJ2-7 | NA | TRBV6-5 | 14 | CASSHRDRVREQYF | TGTGCCAGCAGTCACCGGGACAGGGTTAGGGAGCAGTACTTC
NA | TRBJ2-2 | NA | TRBV14 | 15 | CASSQVVTYTGELFF | TGTGCCAGCAGCCAAGTAGTCACCTACACCGGGGAGCTGTTTTTT
TRBD1 | TRBJ2-1 | NA | TRBV5-1 | 15 | CASSYRPRGNNEQFF | TGCGCCAGCAGTTATAGACCCAGGGGGAATAATGAGCAGTTCTTC
TRBD1 | TRBJ1-5 | NA | TRBV5-1 | 14 | CASSLGQGATPQHF | TGCGCCAGCAGCTTGGGACAGGGGGCTACTCCCCAGCATTTT
TRBD1 | TRBJ2-5 | NA | TRBV29-1 | 12 | CSADRAVETQYF | TGCAGCGCCGACAGGGCGGTAGAGACCCAGTACTTC
NA | TRBJ1-2 | NA | TRBV19 | 14 | CASSIYAGDYGYTF | TGTGCCAGTAGTATCTATGCAGGCGACTATGGCTACACCTTC
NA | TRBJ2-1 | NA | TRBV5-1 | 13 | CASSLGSYNEQFF | TGCGCCAGCAGCTTGGGTAGCTACAATGAGCAGTTCTTC
NA | TRBJ2-3 | NA | TRBV7-9 | 13 | CASSLGYPGTQYF | TGTGCCAGCAGCTTAGGGTATCCGGGGACGCAGTATTTT
TRBD2 | TRBJ2-7 | NA | TRBV6-1 | 14 | CAIPTSQGAYEQYF | TGTGCCATCCCGACTAGCCAAGGCGCCTACGAGCAGTACTTC
NA | TRBJ1-1 | NA | TRBV5-1 | 13 | CASSLGFGTEAFF | TGCGCCAGCAGCTTAGGGTTTGGCACTGAAGCTTTCTTT
NA | TRBJ2-5 | NA | TRBV6-5 | 13 | CASGDRGGETQYF | TGTGCCAGCGGTGACAGGGGAGGGGAGACCCAGTACTTC
NA | TRBJ2-5 | NA | TRBV7-7 | 10 | CATRSETQYF | TGTGCCACTCGATCGGAGACCCAGTACTTC
NA | TRBJ2-3 | NA | TRBV6-5 | 16 | CASSYLGPRREDTQYF | TGTGCCAGCAGTTATTTAGGGCCACGCCGTGAGGATACGCAGTATTTT
NA | TRBJ1-1 | NA | TRBV5-6 | 15 | CASSLMGKMNTEAFF | TGTGCCAGCAGCTTGATGGGGAAGATGAACACTGAAGCTTTCTTT
NA | TRBJ1-2 | NA | TRBV27 | 14 | CASSSRQGSYGYTF | TGTGCCAGCAGTTCCCGGCAAGGGTCCTATGGCTACACCTTC
TRBD1 | TRBJ2-1 | NA | TRBV5-1 | 14 | CASSLTGGYNEQFF | TGCGCCAGCAGCTTAACAGGGGGCTACAATGAGCAGTTCTTC
NA | TRBJ2-7 | NA | TRBV5-5 | 12 | CASSLRFGKQYF | TGTGCCAGCAGCCTTCGATTCGGGAAGCAGTACTTC
TRBD1 | TRBJ2-2 | NA | TRBV2 | 15 | CASSEQTGLTGELFF | TGTGCCAGCAGCGAACAGACAGGGCTAACCGGGGAGCTGTTTTTT
TRBD2 | TRBJ2-5 | NA | TRBV5-1 | 16 | CASSSGLAGGLETQYF | TGCGCCAGCAGCTCCGGACTAGCGGGAGGGCTGGAGACCCAGTACTTC
NA | TRBJ2-1 | NA | TRBV9 | 15 | CASSVGILNYNEQFF | TGTGCCAGCAGCGTCGGGATTTTGAACTACAATGAGCAGTTCTTC
NA | TRBJ1-1 | NA | TRBV7-9 | 16 | CASSLEGLGRETEAFF | TGTGCCAGCAGCTTAGAAGGGTTAGGCAGGGAGACTGAAGCTTTCTTT
TRBD1 | TRBJ1-2 | NA | TRBV6-1 | 14 | CASKSTGANYGYTF | TGTGCCAGCAAGAGTACAGGGGCTAACTATGGCTACACCTTC
NA | TRBJ1-2 | NA | TRBV6-5 | 13 | CASSSGPNYGYTF | TGTGCCAGCAGTTCAGGCCCTAACTATGGCTACACCTTC
NA | TRBJ2-7 | NA | TRBV20-1 | 11 | CSALGSYEQYF | TGCAGTGCCCTCGGGAGTTACGAGCAGTACTTC
TRBD1 | TRBJ1-3 | NA | TRBV7-2 | 14 | CASSSTGPGNTIYF | TGTGCCAGCAGCTCGACAGGGCCTGGAAACACCATATATTTT
NA | TRBJ2-7 | NA | TRBV28 | 13 | CASSSPGLYEQYF | TGTGCCAGCAGTTCCCCGGGACTGTACGAGCAGTACTTC
TRBD2 | TRBJ2-1 | NA | TRBV19 | 16 | CASSANKREGRYEQFF | TGTGCCAGTAGTGCTAACAAGCGGGAGGGCCGCTATGAGCAGTTCTTC
NA | TRBJ2-1 | NA | TRBV27 | 17 | CASSPRQAWSSYNEQFF | TGTGCCAGCAGTCCAAGACAGGCGTGGAGCTCCTACAATGAGCAGTTCTTC
NA | TRBJ1-5 | NA | TRBV30 | 14 | CAGGLQGSNQPQHF | TGTGCCGGGGGGTTGCAGGGGAGCAATCAGCCCCAGCATTTT
TRBD2 | TRBJ2-7 | NA | TRBV5-4 | 15 | CASSLVASGNYEQYF | TGTGCCAGCAGCTTGGTGGCTAGCGGGAATTACGAGCAGTACTTC
TRBD1 | TRBJ2-3 | NA | TRBV5-1 | 18 | CASSPRGQGAQGTDTQYF | TGCGCCAGCAGCCCCAGGGGGCAGGGGGCGCAGGGCACAGATACGCAGTATTTT
NA | TRBJ2-5 | NA | TRBV19 | 14 | CASSIRAGQETQYF | TGTGCCAGTAGTATAAGGGCGGGGCAAGAGACCCAGTACTTC
TRBD1 | TRBJ1-1 | NA | TRBV7-8 | 16 | CASSLAPTTRTGEAFF | TGTGCCAGCAGCTTAGCCCCCACAACCAGGACAGGGGAAGCTTTCTTT
NA | TRBJ2-2 | NA | TRBV2 | 11 | CAGRNTGELFF | TGTGCCGGACGTAACACCGGGGAGCTGTTTTTT
NA | TRBJ2-4 | NA | TRBV7-9 | 14 | CASSLDLNRNIQYF | TGTGCCAGCAGCTTAGATCTTAACCGAAACATTCAGTACTTC
NA | TRBJ2-1 | NA | TRBV14 | 21 | CASSPRGHPRARGASYNEQFF | TGTGCCAGCAGCCCCCGAGGGCACCCCCGTGCCAGGGGTGCGTCCTACAATGAGCAGTTCTTC
TRBD1 | TRBJ2-1 | NA | TRBV18 | 15 | CASSPGTGGDDEQFF | TGTGCCAGCTCACCCGGGACAGGGGGCGACGATGAGCAGTTCTTC
NA | TRBJ1-5 | once | TRBV15 | 11 | CATGADQPQHF | TGTGCCACAGGGGCCGACCAGCCCCAGCATTTT
TRBD2 | TRBJ2-7 | NA | TRBV7-6 | 16 | CASSLGAGTSRSEQYF | TGTGCCAGCAGCTTAGGGGCCGGGACTAGCAGGTCAGAGCAGTACTTC
TRBD1 | TRBJ1-1 | NA | TRBV5-1 | 14 | CASSFSGGSTEAFF | TGCGCCAGCAGCTTTTCAGGGGGTAGCACTGAAGCTTTCTTT
NA | TRBJ2-5 | NA | TRBV29-1 | 12 | CSVKEGEETQYF | TGCAGCGTTAAGGAGGGGGAAGAGACCCAGTACTTC
NA | TRBJ1-3 | NA | TRBV9 | 13 | CASSVDFGNTIYF | TGTGCCAGCAGCGTAGATTTTGGAAACACCATATATTTT
NA | TRBJ2-2 | NA | TRBV9 | 13 | CATSKTGTGELFF | TGTGCCACCTCAAAAACAGGGACCGGGGAGCTGTTTTTT
NA | TRBJ2-1 | NA | TRBV7-2 | 13 | CASSLDYYNEQFF | TGTGCCAGCAGCTTAGATTACTACAATGAGCAGTTCTTC
NA | TRBJ2-3 | NA | TRBV11-3 | 14 | CASSLVRAPDTQYF | TGTGCCAGCAGCTTAGTGAGGGCCCCCGATACGCAGTATTTT